This entry lists 15 T cell receptor beta chains sequenced from one sample in a study of human T cells and chemical hapten exposure. Documented time point: patch test 1, 2 weeks after DPC sensitization. Treatment in this sample: therapeutic diphenylcyclopropenone sensitization with weekly scalp DPC. In TCRdb, the RACE reads were re-called with MiXCR into one record per CDR3 protein. This sample has about 380,000 distinct CDR3 sequences, with 4% to 5.5% found just once. The material was whole blood, obtained in connection with sensitization to the hapten diphenylcyclopropenone (DPC). The receptors were gathered from a woman between 45 and 60 years old with alopecia areata. Some clones in this sample may be carry-over from other donors' samples.

This clonotype has only a few counts. V gene TRBV19 combines with J gene TRBJ2-1, with a weak D call TRBD2 (6 bases). The germline gives CDR1 LNHDA, CDR2 SQIVND (reference sequence). V dropped 4 bases and J dropped 8 bases, with 12 bases sitting between them. The CDR3 is 13 residues long. This CDR3 is CASSNGGYDEQFF. In DNA form, the CDR3 reads TGTGCCAGTAGTAATGGGGGGTACGATGAGCAGTTCTTC. Combining the CDR3 with reference TRBV19 and TRBJ2-1 gives the whole variable domain DGGITQSPKYLFRKEGQNVTLSCEQNLNHDAMYWYRQDPGQGLRLIYYSQIVNDFQKGDIAEGYSVSREKKESFPLTVTSAQKNPTAFYLCASSNGGYDEQFFGPGTRLTVL.

This clonotype was counted at least ten times. The V and J genes are TRBV5-5 and TRBJ2-3; the match to TRBD1 covers 9 bases. This CDR3 comprises 16 residues. The junction had 9 bases not matched to a gene; V was cut back by 1 base and J by 6 bases. Germline CDR1 and CDR2: SGHKS and YYEKEE (reference sequence). CDR3 DNA sequence: TGTGCCAGCAGCTTGTTAACAGGGGGCGAATGGGATACGCAGTATTTT. It codes for CASSLLTGGEWDTQYF.

The rearrangement uses TRBV27 and TRBJ2-7; D is uncertain. The germline gives CDR1 MNHEY, CDR2 SMNVEV (reference sequence). The V gene lost 2 bases and the J gene lost 4 bases, with 15 bases spanning the gap. There are 15 residues in the CDR3. CDR3 nucleotides: TGTGCCAGCAGTTTAATCTGGTCAGATGGGTACGAGCAGTACTTC. This gives the protein CASSLIWSDGYEQYF.

This clonotype has ten or more counts. V is TRBV20-1 and J is TRBJ2-7; D is possibly TRBD1 (6 bases). The CDR3 sequence is 13 residues long. The V end was cut by 3 bases, the J end by 0 bases, with 9 bases between. In germline, CDR1 is DFQATT, CDR2 SNEGSKA (reference sequence). The chain's CDR3 is CSASGGSSYEQYF. The CDR3 DNA sequence: TGCAGTGCTAGTGGGGGCAGCTCCTACGAGCAGTACTTC.

This clonotype was picked up many times. This chain uses TRBV3-1 with TRBJ2-5, with a possible D match to TRBD1 (5 bases). Germline CDR1 reads LGHDT; CDR2 reads YNNKEL (reference sequence). CDR3 size: 17 residues. The V and J ends lost 7 bases and 3 bases respectively, with 24 bases between them. The CDR3, as DNA: TGTGCCAGCACCCGTAACCCCGGGCAAGGGGTTAAAGAGACCCAGTACTTC. Translation gives CASTRNPGQGVKETQYF.

The chain combines TRBV27 with TRBJ2-2; 8 nucleotides line up with TRBD1. Per the germline V gene, CDR1 is MNHEY and CDR2 is SMNVEV (reference sequence). V lost 6 bases, J lost 6 bases, and 12 bases stayed unmatched. The CDR3 contains 16 residues. This CDR3 reads CASRRSGGGVAGELFF. CDR3 nucleotides: TGTGCCAGCAGACGCTCAGGGGGCGGTGTTGCCGGGGAGCTGTTTTTT.

This clonotype occurred many times. The J gene is TRBJ2-5, the V gene TRBV15, with 8 bases identical to TRBD2. V lost 6 bases, J lost 3 bases, and 6 bases stayed unmatched. The CDR3 has 14 amino acids. Germline assignment: CDR1 LNHNV and CDR2 YYDKDF (reference sequence). The CDR3 here is CATRGAGGEETQYF. In DNA, the CDR3 is TGTGCCACCAGGGGGGCGGGAGGAGAAGAGACCCAGTACTTC.

This clonotype has ten or more counts. V gene TRBV7-2 combines with J gene TRBJ2-7; the match to TRBD2 covers 9 bases. The CDR3 is 15 amino acids. The V segment lost 1 base and the J segment 2 bases; nucleotides outside the gene matches: 3. The germline V gene has CDR1 SGHTA and CDR2 FQGNSA. In nucleotides, the CDR3 is TGTGCCAGCAGCTTAGGCGGGAGGGCAACCTACGAGCAGTACTTC. Amino acids: CASSLGGRATYEQYF.

Worth noting for this clonotype: A much larger clone differs from this one at a single base, so this may be a read error. CDR3 region: CASSLQGGNSLLHF. CDR3 bases: TGTGCCAGCAGTTTACAGGGGGGGAATTCACTCCTCCACTTT. The V and J genes are TRBV27 and TRBJ1-6; 7 bases agree with TRBD1. Germline V gives CDR1 MNHEY, CDR2 SMNVEV (reference sequence). The CDR3 has 14 residues.

This clonotype was seen more than once but under ten times. This chain links TRBV6-1 with TRBJ1-2; D uncertain. Germline lookup yields CDR1 MNHNS and CDR2 SASEGT. The CDR3 has 12 amino acids. V was clipped by 2 bases and J by 7 bases, with 8 bases between them. The DNA of the CDR3 is TGTGCCAGCAGTGAAATCTCCGTTGGCTACACCTTC. This encodes CASSEISVGYTF.

This clonotype was seen at least ten times. CDR3: CASSLLHRKADTQYF. For the CDR3, the DNA is TGTGCCAGCAGCTTACTCCACAGAAAGGCAGATACGCAGTATTTT. The chain employs TRBV7-8 and TRBJ2-3; D unresolved. Germline-derived CDR1 and CDR2 are SGHVS and FQNEAQ. This CDR3 is 15 amino acids long. With 2 bases removed from V and 4 bases from J, the gap between germline ends came to 13 bases.

This clonotype occurred many times. The V and J genes are TRBV28 and TRBJ1-3; possibly TRBD1 for D (5 bases). V lost 4 bases, J lost 0 bases, and 10 bases lay in between. The CDR3 loop spans 15 amino acids. The germline gives CDR1 MDHEN, CDR2 SYDVKM. CDR3 DNA sequence: TGTGCCAGCAGTTCGGGGGGTCTCTCTGGAAACACCATATATTTT. Its protein is CASSSGGLSGNTIYF.

This chain connects TRBV19 to TRBJ2-7; weak D call: TRBD2 (5 bases). V dropped 1 base and J dropped 2 bases, with 18 bases sitting between them. CDR1 is LNHDA, CDR2 SQIVND, per germline (reference sequence). This CDR3 has 17 residues. The CDR3 protein is CASSIAPGNTRPYEQYF. The CDR3 DNA reads TGTGCCAGTAGTATAGCCCCCGGGAACACTCGACCCTACGAGCAGTACTTC.

A remark on this clonotype: This may come from a read error, since a much larger clone is one base off. This chain joins TRBV7-6 and TRBJ2-7; D may be TRBD1 (5 bases). Germline loops: CDR1 SGHVS, CDR2 FNYEAQ. Trimming shortened V by 1 base and J by 5 bases, and 21 bases separated the two germline ends. The CDR3 is made up of 17 amino acids. Here the CDR3 DNA reads TGTGCCAGCAGCTTAGGTGGTTCGGCAGGGTCAACCAACGAGCAGTACTTC. Its translation: CASSLGGSAGSTNEQYF.

This clonotype was recorded at least ten times. This chain links TRBV20-1 with TRBJ2-3; D not certain. Looked up from germline, CDR1 is DFQATT and CDR2 is SNEGSKA (reference sequence). The V and J ends lost 1 base and 3 bases respectively, with 11 bases between them. The CDR3 loop spans 14 amino acids. CDR3 DNA: TGCAGTGCTAGAGGAGCAGGTTCAACAGATACGCAGTATTTT. Its protein is CSARGAGSTDTQYF.